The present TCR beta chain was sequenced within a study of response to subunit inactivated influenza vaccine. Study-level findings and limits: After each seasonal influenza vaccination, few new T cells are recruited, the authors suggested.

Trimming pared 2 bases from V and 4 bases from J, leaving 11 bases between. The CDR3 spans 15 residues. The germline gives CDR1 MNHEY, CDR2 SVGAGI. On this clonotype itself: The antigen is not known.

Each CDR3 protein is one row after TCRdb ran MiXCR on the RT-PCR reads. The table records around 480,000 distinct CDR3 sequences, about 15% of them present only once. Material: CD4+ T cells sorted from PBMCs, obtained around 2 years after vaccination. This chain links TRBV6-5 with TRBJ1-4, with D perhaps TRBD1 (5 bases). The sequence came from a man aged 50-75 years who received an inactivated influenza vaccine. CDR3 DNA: TGTGCCAGCAGTTACAGGAGACAGTTTAATGAAAAACTGTTTTTT. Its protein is CASSYRRQFNEKLFF.